This entry lists 9 T cell receptor beta chains sequenced from one sample in a study of Ad26.COV2.S vaccination and SARS-CoV-2 variants (dated by TCRdb to about 2021). The sample's treatment or condition label is to be understood as: 15 to 20 received Ad26.COV2.S at low or high dose, single or two shots; 5 received placebo; per-sample allocation not given. Repertoires of vaccine and placebo recipients were sequenced from samples taken on day 63 after the first injection. Library preparation employed the immunoSEQ multiplex PCR assay. Entries here come from immuneACCESS through TCRdb and include only in-frame sequences with V and J called. Some clones fail to appear in such tables; in the studies checked, an unresolved V gene covers under half of the shortfall, and the cause of the remainder is unknown. For this sample there are 400,000 to 450,000 clones; around nine tenths appear just once. The ten largest clones capture 10% to 15% of the sample.

This specimen was peripheral blood, taken in a trial of Ad26.COV2.S vaccine versus placebo. These receptors were obtained from a person aged 18-60 years who received the Ad26.COV2.S COVID-19 vaccine or a placebo.

V is TRBV6-5 and J is TRBJ1-4, with D uncertain. The CDR3 runs 16 residues. V lost 0 bases to trimming and J lost 4 bases, with 12 bases between them. Germline values: CDR1 MNHEY, CDR2 SVGAGI. The CDR3 DNA sequence: TGTGCCAGCAGTTACTCGAAACCAGTCCATAATGAAAAACTGTTTTTT. This translates into CASSYSKPVHNEKLFF.

This chain connects TRBV4-1 to TRBJ2-1, with 10 nucleotides matching TRBD2. V lost 3 bases, J lost 8 bases, and 10 bases stayed unmatched. The CDR3 contains 16 residues. Germline lookup yields CDR1 MGHRA and CDR2 YSYEKL. Here the CDR3 reads CASSQTPSGRADEQFF. CDR3 DNA sequence: TGCGCCAGCAGCCAGACCCCCAGCGGGAGGGCCGATGAGCAGTTCTTC.

The chain recombines TRBV4-3 with TRBJ1-4; D ambiguous. Germline V gives CDR1 LGHNA, CDR2 YSLEER. The V and J ends lost 4 bases and 0 bases respectively, with 9 bases between them. CDR3 length: 15 amino acids. CDR3 residues: CASSPSLSTNEKLFF. CDR3 nucleotide sequence: TGCGCCAGCAGCCCGTCGCTCTCAACTAATGAAAAACTGTTTTTT.

The rearrangement links TRBV2 to TRBJ1-1, with no clear D. CDR1 is SNHLY and CDR2 is FYNNEI in the germline V gene. Trimming pared 8 bases from V and 0 bases from J, leaving 7 bases between. This CDR3 region has 12 residues. CDR3 in DNA: TGTGCCAGCCCCAACTTGAACACTGAAGCTTTCTTT. This gives the protein CASPNLNTEAFF.

The gene calls are TRBV5-8 and TRBJ1-5; TRBD1 agrees at 7 bases. Trimming cost V 5 bases and J 0 bases; bases outside gene matches: 8. The CDR3 spans 16 residues. Looked up from germline, CDR1 is SGHTS and CDR2 is YDEGEE. DNA of the CDR3: TGTGCCAGCAGTTGGGACAGAGATTATAGCAATCAGCCCCAGCATTTT. This sequence encodes CASSWDRDYSNQPQHF.

The chain is built from TRBV5-5 and TRBJ1-5; D is ambiguous. The CDR3 is 17 residues long. The germline V gene encodes CDR1 SGHKS and CDR2 YYEKEE (reference sequence). The germline V and J ends were trimmed by 1 base and 7 bases, with 21 bases remaining between them. In DNA, the CDR3 is TGTGCCAGCAGCTTGTATCATAGGACGGGGATAGGGCAGCCCCAGCATTTT. Its translation is CASSLYHRTGIGQPQHF.

This chain joins TRBV19 and TRBJ2-7; the D is unclear. Germline V CDR1 and CDR2: LNHDA, SQIVND (reference sequence). V was shortened by 5 bases and J by 3 bases, with 14 bases between the two germline ends. This CDR3 comprises 14 residues. The CDR3 spells CASSGNPSYYEQYF. The CDR3 DNA reads TGTGCCAGTAGTGGGAATCCTAGTTACTACGAGCAGTACTTC.

This clone was seen once. V is TRBV7-2 and J is TRBJ1-4; 8 positions agree with TRBD1. The CDR3 spans 15 residues. V was pared by 6 bases and J by 8 bases, with 11 bases of the junction left unmatched. The V gene's germline CDR1 is SGHTA and CDR2 FQGNSA. The CDR3 nucleotides are TGTGCCAGCAGAGATCCTCAGGGGGCGGGAGAAAAACTGTTTTTT. Its protein is CASRDPQGAGEKLFF.

This clone was seen a handful of times. The same CDR3 arises from other DNA sequences in this sample as well. The rearrangement links TRBV7-2 to TRBJ1-3; no definite D call. Germline CDR1 is SGHTA and CDR2 is FQGNSA. With 1 base removed from V and 2 bases from J, the gap between germline ends came to 6 bases. This CDR3 is built from 14 residues. The CDR3 here is CASSLGTAGNTIYF. CDR3 in DNA: TGTGCCAGCAGCTTAGGGACGGCTGGAAACACCATATATTTT.